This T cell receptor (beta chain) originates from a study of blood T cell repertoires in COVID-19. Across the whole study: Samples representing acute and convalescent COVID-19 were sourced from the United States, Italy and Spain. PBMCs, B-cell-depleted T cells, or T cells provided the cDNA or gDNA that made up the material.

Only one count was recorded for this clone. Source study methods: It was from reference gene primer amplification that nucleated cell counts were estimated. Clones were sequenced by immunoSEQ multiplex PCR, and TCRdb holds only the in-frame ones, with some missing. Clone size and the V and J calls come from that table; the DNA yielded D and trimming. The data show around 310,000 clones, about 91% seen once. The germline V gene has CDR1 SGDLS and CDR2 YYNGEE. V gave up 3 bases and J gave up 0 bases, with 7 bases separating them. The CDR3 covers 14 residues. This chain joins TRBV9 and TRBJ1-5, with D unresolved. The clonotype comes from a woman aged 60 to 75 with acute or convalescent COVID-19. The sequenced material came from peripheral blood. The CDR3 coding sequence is TGTGCCAGCAGCGGACTTTATAGCAATCAGCCCCAGCATTTT. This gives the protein CASSGLYSNQPQHF.